This T cell receptor (beta chain) was recorded in a study of shared clonotypes between healthy human individuals. Study-wide results and limits: The rarefaction results pointed to incomplete sorted-subset sequencing despite large depth. A generally larger estimated richness was seen in naive subsets than in memory subsets.

Germline-derived CDR1 and CDR2 are LNHDA and SQIVND (reference sequence). Trimming shortened V by 0 bases and J by 3 bases, and 11 bases separated the two germline ends. This CDR3 contains 16 residues. Adult Caucasians living in Nashville, Tennessee made up all of the donors. Regarding this clone: Its antigen is not identified.

TCRdb keeps only in-frame clones here, not all; method: immunoSEQ multiplex PCR. The sample holds roughly 650,000 clones; around 97% are singletons and the top ten take approximately 0.057%. This sequence joins TRBV19 and TRBJ2-2; D is unclear. The sequence came from a woman younger than 45 in good health. Sequencing used naive CD4+ T cells sorted from blood. The sample's subset: CD45RA+ positively selected. The CDR3 region has the DNA TGTGCCAGTAGTATAGATGAAGGGTCGGACACCGGGGAGCTGTTTTTT. Residues: CASSIDEGSDTGELFF.